Below, one T cell receptor (beta chain) is given with its context. Its antigen remains unidentified. The J segment lost 2 bases and the V segment lost 8 bases, leaving 8 bases of the junction unmatched. This CDR3 region has 14 residues. Germline-derived CDR1 and CDR2 are MNHNY and SVGAGI (reference sequence). These data belong to a study of cytomegalovirus exposure and HLA in healthy donors. Whole-study findings and limits: Beyond CMV serostatus, there was no information to go on about immune exposure. Indistinguishable V segments, including TRBV6-2 and TRBV6-3, were excluded.

It was with 60 Vbeta and 13 Jbeta primers that the PCR ran. Here immunoSEQ multiplex PCR was the method, and the copy in TCRdb shows in-frame clones only, minus some. The table lists 150,000 to 200,000 clones, around 80% of them singletons, with more than 1.1% in the top ten. The J gene is TRBJ2-5, the V gene TRBV6-6; 7 bases line up with TRBD1. This receptor was identified in a girl between 5 and 17 years old in good health and CMV-seropositive. The sequencing input was PBMCs. CDR3 sequence: CASATGYLQETQYF. CDR3 sequence (DNA): TGTGCCAGCGCGACAGGGTATTTGCAAGAGACCCAGTACTTC.